This is a list of T cell receptor beta chains from one sample in a study of cytomegalovirus exposure and HLA in healthy donors. Profiling relied on immunoSEQ multiplex PCR, and the TCRdb table lists in-frame clones only, not all of them. The sample shows some 130,000 clones, over 75% of them seen only once. The material sequenced was PBMCs. Receptors originate from a woman aged 18-35 years in good health and CMV-seropositive. CDR3s include the opening cysteine and the closing phenylalanine or tryptophan. D genes are given only for firm matches. Expanded clones are given a class, and other clones once, few, many or no size at all.

DNA,CDR3,V,D,size,J
TGCAGCGTCGTAGGAGCTGAAGCTTTCTTT,CSVVGAEAFF,TRBV29-1,NA,few,TRBJ1-1
TGTGCCAGCAGTTTAGGGGGCACTAATGAAAAACTGTTTTTT,CASSLGGTNEKLFF,TRBV27,NA,NA,TRBJ1-4
TGTGCCAGCAGCTTAGCGAGAAGCGGGGGGGGCCATAATGAGCAGTTCTTC,CASSLARSGGGHNEQFF,TRBV7-2,TRBD2,NA,TRBJ2-1
TGTGCCAGCTCACCCCTAGTGGGGACAGAAATATATGGCTACACCTTC,CASSPLVGTEIYGYTF,TRBV18,TRBD1,NA,TRBJ1-2
TGTGCCAGCAAGGGGGATGCACTGGGCTATGGCTACACCTTC,CASKGDALGYGYTF,TRBV2,NA,NA,TRBJ1-2
TGTGCCAGCAGCTCGCCTTTATGGGAGGGAATAGGCGAGCAGTACTTC,CASSSPLWEGIGEQYF,TRBV5-6,TRBD2,NA,TRBJ2-7
TGCAGCGTTGATGGGGGCGAAGCTTTCTTT,CSVDGGEAFF,TRBV29-1,NA,NA,TRBJ1-1
TGTGCCAGCAGTGAAGCCGGGACAGGCTTTCCCACCGGGGAGCTGTTTTTT,CASSEAGTGFPTGELFF,TRBV25-1,TRBD1,NA,TRBJ2-2
TGTGCCAGCAGTTACTCTAGACTAGCAAATGAGCAGTTCTTC,CASSYSRLANEQFF,TRBV6-5,TRBD2,NA,TRBJ2-1
TGTGCCAGCAGTCAAGGACTTTCCTATGGCTACACCTTC,CASSQGLSYGYTF,TRBV27,NA,NA,TRBJ1-2
TGTGCCAGCAGCTACGAACTCCTCAGGGGGCGTAACACCATATATTTT,CASSYELLRGRNTIYF,TRBV11-2,TRBD1,NA,TRBJ1-3
TGCGCCAGCAGCTTGGAACTAGCGGGGGGTGAAGAGCAGTACTTC,CASSLELAGGEEQYF,TRBV5-1,TRBD2,NA,TRBJ2-7
TGTGCCAGTAGGGAGTATGACTCTGGGGCCAACGTCCTGACTTTC,CASREYDSGANVLTF,TRBV19,NA,NA,TRBJ2-6
TGTGCCAGCAGCTCAGGACAGGGACCCTCGATCAACTATGGCTACACCTTC,CASSSGQGPSINYGYTF,TRBV5-4,TRBD1,NA,TRBJ1-2
TGTGCCAGCAGTGAACCCCAGGGGACAGGGTATTCCTACGAGCAGTACTTC,CASSEPQGTGYSYEQYF,TRBV2,TRBD1,once,TRBJ2-7
TGTGCCAGCAGCCATGGACTAGCGGGAGTGTCCTACGAGCAGTACTTC,CASSHGLAGVSYEQYF,TRBV11-3,TRBD2,NA,TRBJ2-7
TGTGCCAGCAGCTTGGGTGTCCGTCCGGGTGAAAAACTGTTTTTT,CASSLGVRPGEKLFF,TRBV5-4,NA,NA,TRBJ1-4
TGTGCCAGCAGTGTCGACAGGGGAGATAGTCAGCCCCAGCATTTT,CASSVDRGDSQPQHF,TRBV6-1,TRBD1,NA,TRBJ1-5
TGTGCCAGCAGCCCACGGACTAGCGGGCTCTACGAGCAGTACTTC,CASSPRTSGLYEQYF,TRBV7-9,TRBD2,few,TRBJ2-7
TGTGCCAGCAGCCACAAGACTGGTCACTACAATGAGCAGTTCTTC,CASSHKTGHYNEQFF,TRBV9,NA,NA,TRBJ2-1
TGTGCCAGTAGTAGGGCAGACTATGGCTACACCTTC,CASSRADYGYTF,TRBV19,NA,NA,TRBJ1-2
TGTGCCAGCAGGCGTGGGGCGCACACCGGGGAGCTGTTTTTT,CASRRGAHTGELFF,TRBV7-2,NA,NA,TRBJ2-2
TGTGCCAGCAGCCAAGATGGACAGGGCGGAGAAGCTTTCTTT,CASSQDGQGGEAFF,TRBV4-2,TRBD1,few,TRBJ1-1
TGTGCCTGGAGTATGGTCGGCGAGCAGTACTTC,CAWSMVGEQYF,TRBV30,NA,NA,TRBJ2-7
TGTGCCAGCAGCTTCCGGGACTATGGTGAGCAGTTCTTC,CASSFRDYGEQFF,TRBV7-3,TRBD2,NA,TRBJ2-1
TGTGCCAGCAGCTTAGAGAGCGGGGGCCCTCCCTACGAGCAGTACTTC,CASSLESGGPPYEQYF,TRBV11-2,TRBD2,NA,TRBJ2-7
TGTGCCAGCAGCTCCTCAGGGGTAGGTGGCTACACCTTC,CASSSSGVGGYTF,TRBV7-2,NA,NA,TRBJ1-2
TGTGCCACCAGCAGAGAAATAGCGGGAAGTACAGATACGCAGTATTTT,CATSREIAGSTDTQYF,TRBV15,TRBD2,NA,TRBJ2-3
TGTGCCAGCAGCAAAACGCAGGGTATGAACACTGAAGCTTTCTTT,CASSKTQGMNTEAFF,TRBV9,NA,NA,TRBJ1-1